These T cell receptor beta chains were read from a single sample in a study of T cell responses to AZD1222 COVID-19 vaccine. TCRdb's copy holds only in-frame clones and misses some; the assay was immunoSEQ multiplex PCR. The data hold about 85,000 clones, with approximately 89% observed a single time. The sample in question was peripheral blood, obtained on day 0 of AZD1222 vaccination. The receptors stem from an adult in good health. Both conserved end residues are part of each CDR3. D genes are given only for firm matches. A row's size may be missing; if present it is once, few, many or a size class.

j_gene: TRBJ1-2
d_gene: .
v_gene: TRBV27
abundance: few
CDR3aa: CASSLGRVGGGYTF
CDR3nt: TGTGCCAGCAGTTTAGGCAGGGTCGGTGGCGGCTACACCTTC

j_gene: TRBJ2-1
d_gene: TRBD2
v_gene: TRBV11-3
abundance: .
CDR3aa: CASSLERGLAGGPSSYNEQFF
CDR3nt: TGTGCCAGCAGCTTAGAAAGGGGACTAGCGGGAGGGCCGAGCTCCTACAATGAGCAGTTCTTC

j_gene: TRBJ1-3
d_gene: .
v_gene: TRBV29-1
abundance: .
CDR3aa: CSVSRDGNSGNTIYF
CDR3nt: TGCAGCGTATCTAGGGACGGTAACTCTGGAAACACCATATATTTT

j_gene: TRBJ1-6
d_gene: TRBD1
v_gene: TRBV28
abundance: .
CDR3aa: CASSLGPGQGMVGSYNSPLHF
CDR3nt: TGTGCCAGCAGTTTAGGGCCAGGACAGGGAATGGTTGGGTCCTATAATTCACCCCTCCACTTT

j_gene: TRBJ2-3
d_gene: TRBD1
v_gene: TRBV5-1
abundance: .
CDR3aa: CASSLAGQGTDTQYF
CDR3nt: TGCGCCAGCAGCTTGGCGGGACAGGGGACAGATACGCAGTATTTT

j_gene: TRBJ1-3
d_gene: .
v_gene: TRBV5-4
abundance: .
CDR3aa: CASSLTGSGNTIYF
CDR3nt: TGTGCCAGCAGCTTGACAGGGTCTGGAAACACCATATATTTT

j_gene: TRBJ2-2
d_gene: .
v_gene: TRBV28
abundance: .
CDR3aa: CASRVGTANTGELFF
CDR3nt: TGTGCCAGCAGGGTCGGGACGGCGAACACCGGGGAGCTGTTTTTT

j_gene: TRBJ2-7
d_gene: .
v_gene: TRBV27
abundance: .
CDR3aa: CASSSPGRFEEQYF
CDR3nt: TGTGCCAGCAGTTCCCCGGGACGTTTTGAGGAGCAGTACTTC

j_gene: TRBJ2-5
d_gene: .
v_gene: TRBV5-1
abundance: .
CDR3aa: CASSSTGSTLGETQYF
CDR3nt: TGCGCCAGCAGCTCGACAGGCAGCACCCTAGGGGAGACCCAGTACTTC

j_gene: TRBJ1-1
d_gene: .
v_gene: TRBV6-5
abundance: .
CDR3aa: CASRGGESTEAFF
CDR3nt: TGTGCCAGCAGGGGGGGGGAGAGCACTGAAGCTTTCTTT

j_gene: TRBJ2-7
d_gene: .
v_gene: TRBV11-2
abundance: .
CDR3aa: CASSLDTGYGEQYF
CDR3nt: TGTGCCAGCAGCTTAGATACAGGGTACGGCGAGCAGTACTTC

j_gene: TRBJ1-4
d_gene: TRBD1
v_gene: TRBV10-2
abundance: .
CDR3aa: CAVQGKNEKLFF
CDR3nt: TGCGCCGTACAGGGGAAAAATGAAAAACTGTTTTTT

j_gene: TRBJ1-2
d_gene: .
v_gene: TRBV5-4
abundance: .
CDR3aa: CASSLDQRDGYTF
CDR3nt: TGTGCCAGCAGCTTGGACCAAAGGGATGGCTACACCTTC

j_gene: TRBJ2-5
d_gene: .
v_gene: TRBV9
abundance: .
CDR3aa: CASSPRTIDGETQYF
CDR3nt: TGTGCCAGCAGCCCCCGGACGATAGACGGAGAGACCCAGTACTTC

j_gene: TRBJ1-5
d_gene: .
v_gene: TRBV5-1
abundance: .
CDR3aa: CASSLGEGLNQPQHF
CDR3nt: TGCGCCAGCAGCTTGGGAGAGGGGCTGAATCAGCCCCAGCATTTT

j_gene: TRBJ2-1
d_gene: TRBD1
v_gene: TRBV5-1
abundance: once
CDR3aa: CASSSPDRGRSNEQFF
CDR3nt: TGCGCCAGCAGCTCACCCGACAGGGGGCGAAGCAATGAGCAGTTCTTC

j_gene: TRBJ2-2
d_gene: .
v_gene: TRBV14
abundance: once
CDR3aa: CASSQPVGDTGELFF
CDR3nt: TGTGCCAGCAGCCAACCCGTGGGGGACACCGGGGAGCTGTTTTTT

j_gene: TRBJ1-2
d_gene: .
v_gene: TRBV2
abundance: .
CDR3aa: CASSVRQYGYTF
CDR3nt: TGTGCCAGCAGCGTCCGACAGTATGGCTACACCTTC

j_gene: TRBJ1-3
d_gene: TRBD1
v_gene: TRBV28
abundance: .
CDR3aa: CASSLPGQGRNTIYF
CDR3nt: TGTGCCAGCAGTTTACCGGGACAGGGACGGAACACCATATATTTT

j_gene: TRBJ1-6
d_gene: .
v_gene: TRBV3-1/TRBV3-2
abundance: .
CDR3aa: CASSLRPAQNSPLHF
CDR3nt: TGTGCCAGCAGCCTTAGACCGGCTCAAAATTCACCCCTCCACTTT

j_gene: TRBJ2-5
d_gene: .
v_gene: TRBV6-5
abundance: .
CDR3aa: CASSYGETQYF
CDR3nt: TGTGCCAGCAGTTACGGGGAGACCCAGTACTTC

j_gene: TRBJ1-6
d_gene: .
v_gene: TRBV5-1
abundance: .
CDR3aa: CASSYDGSSYNSPLHF
CDR3nt: TGCGCCAGCAGCTACGACGGTAGCTCCTATAATTCACCCCTCCACTTT

j_gene: TRBJ2-3
d_gene: .
v_gene: TRBV6-6
abundance: .
CDR3aa: CASSYSRDAGTDTQYF
CDR3nt: TGTGCCAGCAGTTACTCTCGGGACGCAGGAACAGATACGCAGTATTTT

j_gene: TRBJ2-1
d_gene: TRBD1
v_gene: TRBV28
abundance: few
CDR3aa: CASSAPGSGGLWNEQFF
CDR3nt: TGTGCCAGCTCGGCCCCCGGATCAGGGGGCCTGTGGAATGAGCAGTTCTTC

j_gene: TRBJ1-6
d_gene: TRBD1
v_gene: TRBV9
abundance: .
CDR3aa: CASSQGQGRNSPLHF
CDR3nt: TGTGCCAGCAGCCAGGGACAGGGAAGGAATTCACCCCTCCACTTT

j_gene: TRBJ2-1
d_gene: TRBD2
v_gene: TRBV11-2
abundance: .
CDR3aa: CASSALAGVGDEQFF
CDR3nt: TGTGCCAGCAGCGCCCTAGCGGGTGTCGGCGATGAGCAGTTCTTC

j_gene: TRBJ1-2
d_gene: .
v_gene: TRBV14
abundance: .
CDR3aa: CASSQSMHGYTF
CDR3nt: TGTGCCAGCAGCCAAAGCATGCATGGCTACACCTTC

j_gene: TRBJ2-1
d_gene: .
v_gene: TRBV11-2
abundance: few
CDR3aa: CASSVGRVNEQFF
CDR3nt: TGTGCCAGCAGCGTAGGCAGGGTCAATGAGCAGTTCTTC

j_gene: TRBJ1-6
d_gene: TRBD1
v_gene: TRBV11-2
abundance: .
CDR3aa: CASRNPGGRNSPLHF
CDR3nt: TGTGCCAGCAGGAATCCAGGGGGCAGAAATTCACCCCTCCACTTT

j_gene: TRBJ2-3
d_gene: TRBD2
v_gene: TRBV6-1
abundance: once
CDR3aa: CASSEVSGDSTDTQYF
CDR3nt: TGTGCCAGCAGTGAGGTTAGCGGGGACTCCACAGATACGCAGTATTTT

j_gene: TRBJ2-2
d_gene: TRBD2
v_gene: TRBV10-3
abundance: once
CDR3aa: CAIRLAGGRSGELFF
CDR3nt: TGTGCCATCAGACTAGCGGGAGGGCGGTCCGGGGAGCTGTTTTTT

j_gene: TRBJ2-1
d_gene: TRBD2
v_gene: TRBV9
abundance: .
CDR3aa: CASSVVDGRADNEQFF
CDR3nt: TGTGCCAGCAGCGTAGTGGACGGGAGGGCCGACAATGAGCAGTTCTTC

j_gene: TRBJ1-5
d_gene: .
v_gene: TRBV4-1
abundance: .
CDR3aa: CASSQRQDSNQPQHF
CDR3nt: TGCGCCAGCAGCCAGAGACAGGATAGCAATCAGCCCCAGCATTTT

j_gene: TRBJ2-7
d_gene: .
v_gene: TRBV12-3/TRBV12-4
abundance: .
CDR3aa: CASSRQVSYEQYF
CDR3nt: TGTGCCAGCAGCCGACAGGTTTCGTACGAGCAGTACTTC

j_gene: TRBJ1-2
d_gene: .
v_gene: TRBV14
abundance: few
CDR3aa: CASSQDRGRMPTF
CDR3nt: TGTGCCAGCAGCCAAGACAGGGGAAGGATGCCCACCTTC

j_gene: TRBJ1-1
d_gene: .
v_gene: TRBV30
abundance: .
CDR3aa: CACTKTRYTEAFF
CDR3nt: TGTGCCTGCACTAAAACACGATACACTGAAGCTTTCTTT

j_gene: TRBJ2-7
d_gene: .
v_gene: TRBV27
abundance: .
CDR3aa: CASGHYEQYF
CDR3nt: TGTGCCAGCGGTCACTACGAGCAGTACTTC

j_gene: TRBJ2-5
d_gene: .
v_gene: TRBV18
abundance: once
CDR3aa: CASSPREGVGETQYF
CDR3nt: TGTGCCAGCTCACCAAGGGAAGGGGTTGGAGAGACCCAGTACTTC

j_gene: TRBJ1-2
d_gene: .
v_gene: TRBV30
abundance: .
CDR3aa: CAWSFGGNYGYTF
CDR3nt: TGTGCCTGGAGTTTTGGTGGGAACTATGGCTACACCTTC

j_gene: TRBJ2-1
d_gene: TRBD1
v_gene: TRBV29-1
abundance: .
CDR3aa: CSVVGDSYNEQFF
CDR3nt: TGCAGCGTTGTGGGGGACAGCTACAATGAGCAGTTCTTC

j_gene: TRBJ2-1
d_gene: .
v_gene: TRBV5-5
abundance: .
CDR3aa: CASLLALEVSEQFF
CDR3nt: TGTGCCAGCTTGCTAGCGCTGGAGGTCTCTGAGCAGTTCTTC

j_gene: TRBJ1-1
d_gene: .
v_gene: TRBV30
abundance: .
CDR3aa: CAWSVRAVMNTEAFF
CDR3nt: TGTGCCTGGAGTGTACGGGCAGTCATGAACACTGAAGCTTTCTTT

j_gene: TRBJ2-2
d_gene: TRBD2
v_gene: TRBV11-3
abundance: .
CDR3aa: CASSTTSGRVAGELFF
CDR3nt: TGTGCCAGCAGCACGACTAGCGGGAGAGTAGCCGGGGAGCTGTTTTTT

j_gene: TRBJ1-5
d_gene: TRBD1
v_gene: TRBV19
abundance: .
CDR3aa: CASSSDRGQVGQPQHF
CDR3nt: TGTGCCAGTAGTAGCGACAGGGGGCAGGTCGGTCAGCCCCAGCATTTT

j_gene: TRBJ1-5
d_gene: .
v_gene: TRBV6-2/TRBV6-3
abundance: .
CDR3aa: CASSYVEGDGTSNQPQHF
CDR3nt: TGTGCCAGCAGTTATGTGGAAGGGGACGGAACTAGCAATCAGCCCCAGCATTTT

j_gene: TRBJ2-1
d_gene: .
v_gene: TRBV2
abundance: .
CDR3aa: CASRIRTGYEGRFF
CDR3nt: TGTGCCAGCAGGATACGTACAGGGTATGAAGGGAGGTTCTTC

j_gene: TRBJ1-3
d_gene: .
v_gene: TRBV30
abundance: .
CDR3aa: CAWSATGGNTIYF
CDR3nt: TGTGCCTGGAGTGCCACGGGAGGAAACACCATATATTTT

j_gene: TRBJ2-1
d_gene: TRBD2
v_gene: TRBV2
abundance: .
CDR3aa: CASSEFLREMDYEQFF
CDR3nt: TGTGCCAGCAGTGAGTTTTTGCGGGAGATGGACTATGAGCAGTTCTTC

j_gene: TRBJ2-7
d_gene: .
v_gene: TRBV7-9
abundance: .
CDR3aa: CASSLATGWGMDEQYF
CDR3nt: TGTGCCAGCAGCTTAGCCACGGGGTGGGGCATGGACGAGCAGTACTTC

j_gene: TRBJ2-1
d_gene: .
v_gene: TRBV9
abundance: once
CDR3aa: CASSARLWDEQFF
CDR3nt: TGTGCCAGCAGCGCGAGACTATGGGATGAGCAGTTCTTC

j_gene: TRBJ2-1
d_gene: .
v_gene: TRBV9
abundance: .
CDR3aa: CASSTTQGSSYNEQFF
CDR3nt: TGTGCCAGCAGCACAACACAGGGTAGCTCCTACAATGAGCAGTTCTTC

j_gene: TRBJ2-1
d_gene: .
v_gene: TRBV7-6
abundance: .
CDR3aa: CASSLGPGGGLSYNEQFF
CDR3nt: TGTGCCAGCAGCTTAGGGCCGGGTGGAGGGCTCTCCTACAATGAGCAGTTCTTC

j_gene: TRBJ2-5
d_gene: TRBD2
v_gene: TRBV5-6
abundance: .
CDR3aa: CASSATGLAGGTQYF
CDR3nt: TGTGCCAGCAGCGCGACGGGACTAGCGGGAGGGACCCAGTACTTC

j_gene: TRBJ2-2
d_gene: .
v_gene: TRBV3-1/TRBV3-2
abundance: .
CDR3aa: CASSQHGNDGELFF
CDR3nt: TGTGCCAGCAGCCAACACGGTAATGACGGGGAGCTGTTTTTT

j_gene: TRBJ1-2
d_gene: .
v_gene: TRBV28
abundance: .
CDR3aa: CASNNRPDYGYTF
CDR3nt: TGTGCCAGCAATAATAGGCCGGACTATGGCTACACCTTC